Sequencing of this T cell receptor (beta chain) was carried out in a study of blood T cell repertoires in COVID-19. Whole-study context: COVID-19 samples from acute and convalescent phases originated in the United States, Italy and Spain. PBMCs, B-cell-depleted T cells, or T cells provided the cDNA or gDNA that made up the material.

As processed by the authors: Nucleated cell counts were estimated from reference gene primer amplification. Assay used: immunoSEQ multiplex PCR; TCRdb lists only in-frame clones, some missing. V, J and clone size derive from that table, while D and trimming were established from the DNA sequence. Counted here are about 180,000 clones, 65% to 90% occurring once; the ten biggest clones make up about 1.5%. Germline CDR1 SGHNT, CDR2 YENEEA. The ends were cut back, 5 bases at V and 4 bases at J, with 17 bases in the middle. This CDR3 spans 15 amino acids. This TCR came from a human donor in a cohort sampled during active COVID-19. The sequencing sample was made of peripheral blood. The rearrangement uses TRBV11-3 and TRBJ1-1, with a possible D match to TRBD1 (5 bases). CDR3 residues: CASSPRGLRSTEAFF. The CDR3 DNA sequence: TGTGCCAGCAGCCCTAGGGGCCTTAGAAGCACTGAAGCTTTCTTT.